A single sample is the source of the 7 T cell receptor beta chains below, sequenced in a study of response to subunit inactivated influenza vaccine. From the RT-PCR reads, TCRdb called clonotypes with MiXCR, one entry per CDR3 protein. Among about 540,000 distinct CDR3 sequences, around 21% were seen once, and the ten largest hold 2.5% to 3.5%. These same records also appear under a second study, on T cells expressing NK-cell markers. From that second work: What made the TCR beta cDNA was 5'RACE template switching with UMIs.

The specimen comprised CD4+ T cells sorted from PBMCs, sampled about 13 days after vaccination. All receptors come from a man over 45 who received an inactivated influenza vaccine.

This clonotype appeared a single time. The chain combines TRBV6-5 with TRBJ1-5; D is uncertain. V was shortened by 4 bases and J by 7 bases, with 11 bases between the two germline ends. This CDR3 comprises 13 residues. CDR1 is MNHEY, CDR2 SVGAGI, per germline. The DNA for the CDR3 is TGTGCCAGCAGTTCTAGGGAAAGGCAGCCCCAGCATTTT. Its protein is CASSSRERQPQHF.

The CDR3 spells CASSLDGIETQYF. For the CDR3, the DNA is TGTGCCAGCAGCTTAGATGGCATTGAGACCCAGTACTTC. The V call is TRBV11-3, the J call TRBJ2-5, with unresolved D. Between the trimmed V and J ends, which lost 0 bases and 5 bases, there was a span of 7 bases. CDR3 length: 13 residues. Germline CDR1 and CDR2: SGHNT and YENEEA.

In this sample, this clonotype turned up a few times. The rearrangement uses TRBV7-3 and TRBJ2-7; 10 bases match TRBD2. The CDR3 runs 17 residues. Unmatched junction bases numbered 7, after V lost 0 bases and J lost 2 bases. Per the germline V gene, CDR1 is SGHTA and CDR2 is FQGTGA. CDR3 amino acids: CASSLTIVAGGTYEQYF. The DNA of the CDR3 is TGTGCCAGCAGCTTAACGATTGTAGCGGGAGGTACCTACGAGCAGTACTTC.

This clonotype was found a few times. The chain has TRBV9 and TRBJ2-7; no firm D call. Deletions cut 0 bases from V and 0 bases from J, with 7 bases between. CDR1 SGDLS and CDR2 YYNGEE come from the germline V gene. The CDR3 is 14 amino acids. Here the CDR3 reads CASSVGRSSYEQYF. The CDR3 nucleotides are TGTGCCAGCAGCGTAGGTAGAAGCTCCTACGAGCAGTACTTC.

This clonotype has more than one count but fewer than ten. The gene calls are TRBV5-1 and TRBJ2-1, with D perhaps TRBD2 (6 bases). The CDR3 is 13 amino acids. From germline, CDR1 is SGHRS and CDR2 YFSETQ. V was cut by 0 bases and J by 6 bases, with 7 bases left in between. The CDR3 DNA follows: TGCGCCAGCAGCTTGGTGGGGGGCAATGAGCAGTTCTTC. Protein product: CASSLVGGNEQFF. Based on the CDR3 plus reference TRBV5-1 and TRBJ2-1, the full variable domain is KAGVTQTPRYLIKTRGQQVTLSCSPISGHRSVSWYQQTPGQGLQFLFEYFSETQRNKGNFPGRFSGRQFSNSRSEMNVSTLELGDSALYLCASSLVGGNEQFFGPGTRLTVL.

There are a few counts of this clonotype. The chain uses TRBV5-5 and TRBJ2-1; D unclear. Trimming removed 4 bases at V and 1 base at J, with 15 bases between. Germline CDR1 is SGHKS and CDR2 is YYEKEE (reference sequence). CDR3 length equals 16 residues. The CDR3 is CASSPTSARSYNEQFF. The CDR3 coding sequence is TGTGCCAGCAGCCCCACCAGTGCTAGATCCTACAATGAGCAGTTCTTC.

J is TRBJ2-3 and V is TRBV5-6; D gene unclear. The CDR3 has 11 amino acids. V lost 3 bases and J lost 8, with 7 bases in between. The germline CDR1 and CDR2 sequences are SGHDT and YYEEEE. CDR3 sequence: CASSSTGTQYF. CDR3 DNA sequence: TGTGCCAGCAGCTCAACGGGTACGCAGTATTTT.